The 28 T cell receptor beta chains listed next were all sequenced from one sample in a study of molecular identifiers for immune sequencing clone quantification. TCRdb re-analysed the PCR reads in MiXCR, keeping a single row per CDR3 protein. The sample includes roughly 630,000 distinct CDR3 sequences, less than 30% of them seen just once. The sequenced sample was naive CD8+ T cells from blood, with Jurkat cell RNA spiked in. The subset denotes: FACS-sorted CD8+CD4-CCR7+CD45RA+ naive T cells. These receptors were taken from a human donor in good health. Some libraries in this study had Jurkat cell RNA spiked in.

The chain is built from TRBV24-1 and TRBJ2-1; D is uncertain. Germline lookup yields CDR1 KGHDR and CDR2 SFDVKD. V was trimmed by 9 bases and J by 0 bases, leaving 8 bases between them. This CDR3 is 13 amino acids long. This CDR3 is CATSEHSYNEQFF. In DNA, the CDR3 is TGTGCCACCTCTGAACACTCCTACAATGAGCAGTTCTTC.

This clonotype appeared many times. V gene TRBV6-2 or TRBV6-3 combines with J gene TRBJ1-5; no clear D gene. The CDR3 extends over 14 amino acids. The germline CDR1 and CDR2 sequences are MNHEY and SVGEGT. The V gene lost 2 bases and the J gene lost 4 bases, with 9 bases spanning the gap. The CDR3 here is CASSYDTDNQPQHF. In DNA form, the CDR3 reads TGTGCCAGCAGTTACGATACAGATAATCAGCCCCAGCATTTT.

Comment on this clonotype: A much larger clone differs from this one at a single base, so this may be a read error. The CDR3 carries no conserved terminal phenylalanine or tryptophan, so it likely arises from a read error. This chain connects TRBV18 to TRBJ2-5, with TRBD1 matching 7 bases. The CDR3 is 14 residues long. The V gene end was trimmed by 5 bases and the J gene end by 2 bases; junction bases not matched to a gene: 5. Germline CDR1 and CDR2: KGHSH and LQKENI. CDR3 DNA: TGTGCCAGCTCATCGGGACAGCTACAAGAGACCCAGTACTCC. Its translation: CASSSGQLQETQYS.

At least ten counts were recorded for this clonotype. V and J are TRBV7-9 and TRBJ1-1; TRBD1 matches 7 bases. CDR1 is SEHNR, CDR2 FQNEAQ, per germline (reference sequence). This CDR3 has 15 residues. Trimming cost V 5 bases and J 1 base; bases outside gene matches: 7. The CDR3 DNA follows: TGTGCCAGCAGCGCATGGACAGGCGAGAACACTGAAGCTTTCTTT. As protein: CASSAWTGENTEAFF.

This clonotype was counted only a few times. This chain uses TRBV27 with TRBJ1-5, with D unclear. From germline, CDR1 is MNHEY and CDR2 SMNVEV (reference sequence). The ends were cut back, 2 bases at V and 2 bases at J, with 13 bases in the middle. This CDR3 is 16 amino acids long. The DNA for the CDR3 is TGTGCCAGCAGTTTAAAAGGGTTTGGGGGCAATCAGCCCCAGCATTTT. It codes for CASSLKGFGGNQPQHF.

This clonotype turned up a few times. The chain combines TRBV3-1 with TRBJ2-5, with unresolved D. Trimming cost V 1 base and J 4 bases, with 13 bases left between them. This CDR3 region has 15 residues. Germline-derived CDR1 and CDR2 are LGHDT and YNNKEL (reference sequence). CDR3 sequence (DNA): TGTGCCAGCAGCCAAGTTCTCCATAGCCCAGAGACCCAGTACTTC. Translation: CASSQVLHSPETQYF.

As regards this clonotype: This may stem from a read error, because a much larger clone lies one nucleotide away. This chain connects TRBV7-9 to TRBJ1-3; no firm D call. V lost 0 bases to trimming and J lost 9 bases, with 9 bases between them. The CDR3 totals 13 residues. Germline lookup yields CDR1 SEHNR and CDR2 FQNEAQ (reference sequence). The CDR3 loop is CASSLALGTTIYF. CDR3 sequence (DNA): TGTGCCAGCAGCTTAGCGCTGGGCACCACCATATATTTT.

The V call is TRBV29-1, the J call TRBJ2-1, with D perhaps matching TRBD2 (6 bases). This CDR3 is 13 amino acids long. The V end was cut by 4 bases, the J end by 5 bases, with 12 bases between. Per the germline V gene, CDR1 is SQVTM and CDR2 is ANQGSEA. CDR3 in DNA: TGCAGCGTTGCCGGGGGTTGGGACAATGAGCAGTTCTTC. Its protein product is CSVAGGWDNEQFF.

This clonotype was picked up one time. An end of the junction does not agree with germline; a read error may underlie this. V and J are TRBV14 and TRBJ1-1, with no clear D. CDR1 is SGHDN, CDR2 FVKESK, per germline. The CDR3 length is 15 residues. The CDR3 DNA is TGTGCCCGCAGCGAACACTCCACCGAAAGTTTCCCCGGTTTCTTT. Translated, it gives CARSEHSTESFPGFF.

V usage is TRBV20-1 and J usage is TRBJ2-7; the D gene is possibly TRBD2 (5 bases). CDR1 and CDR2 from the germline V gene are DFQATT and SNEGSKA (reference sequence). Trimming shortened V by 0 bases and J by 7 bases, and 13 bases separated the two germline ends. There are 13 residues in the CDR3. The CDR3 sequence: CSAREPYSGEQYF. The CDR3 nucleotides read TGCAGTGCTAGAGAACCCTACTCGGGGGAGCAGTACTTC.

With respect to this clonotype: One base away lies a much larger clone, so this may be a sequencing read error. The J gene is TRBJ2-7, the V gene TRBV12-3 or TRBV12-4; TRBD1 matches 7 bases. This CDR3 is 14 amino acids long. In DNA form, the CDR3 reads TGTGCCAGCAGTAACCGGGACAGCTCCTACAAGCAGTACTTC. Amino acid sequence: CASSNRDSSYKQYF.

There are a few counts of this clonotype. This sequence joins TRBV6-2 or TRBV6-3 and TRBJ2-3; 12 bases fit TRBD2. Germline assignment: CDR1 MNHEY and CDR2 SVGEGT. J gave up 4 bases and V 2 bases, and 4 bases lay outside the gene matches. This CDR3 spans 16 amino acids. The CDR3 region has the DNA TGTGCCAGCAGTTACGAACTAGCGGGAGGTCCAGATACGCAGTATTTT. This sequence encodes CASSYELAGGPDTQYF.

The J gene is TRBJ2-3, the V gene TRBV7-6; a possible D gene is TRBD2 (5 bases). The germline gives CDR1 SGHVS, CDR2 FNYEAQ. Trimming took 1 base from V and 6 from J, leaving 17 bases between them. The CDR3 covers 16 residues. The CDR3 nucleotides read TGTGCCAGCAGCTTAGATCGGGCCGCCCGGGGTGATACGCAGTATTTT. It is translated as CASSLDRAARGDTQYF.

The V gene is TRBV19, the J gene TRBJ2-3, with 7 bases matching TRBD2. The V segment lost 3 bases and the J segment 2 bases; nucleotides outside the gene matches: 8. The CDR3 extends over 16 amino acids. Germline CDR1 reads LNHDA; CDR2 reads SQIVND (reference sequence). CDR3 residues: CASSIVAGEPTDTQYF. CDR3 nucleotides: TGTGCCAGTAGTATCGTGGCGGGGGAACCCACAGATACGCAGTATTTT. The entire variable domain, with the rest obtained from reference TRBV19 and TRBJ2-3, is as follows: DGGITQSPKYLFRKEGQNVTLSCEQNLNHDAMYWYRQDPGQGLRLIYYSQIVNDFQKGDIAEGYSVSREKKESFPLTVTSAQKNPTAFYLCASSIVAGEPTDTQYFGPGTRLTVL.

This sequence joins TRBV7-7 and TRBJ2-7; 7 bases fit TRBD2. This CDR3 region has 14 residues. Germline loops: CDR1 SSHAT, CDR2 FNYEAQ (reference sequence). CDR3 nucleotides: TGTGCTCTAAAGGGTAACGGGAGGACCCACGAGCAGTACTTC. Its protein product is CALKGNGRTHEQYF.

The chain is built from TRBV6-2 or TRBV6-3 and TRBJ2-7, with a weak D call TRBD2 (7 bases). In germline, CDR1 is MNHEY, CDR2 SVGEGT. Deletions cut 8 bases from V and 9 bases from J, with 14 bases between. The CDR3 runs 11 residues. The CDR3 DNA is TGTGCCAGCTACGGGGGGCCAGGGCAGTACTTC. As protein: CASYGGPGQYF.

This clonotype turned up a few times. The chain joins TRBV28 to TRBJ2-7; 12 positions match TRBD2. Germline-derived CDR1 and CDR2 are MDHEN and SYDVKM. V gave up 5 bases and J gave up 2 bases; unmatched junction bases: 10. The CDR3 runs 17 residues. The CDR3 sequence is CASSPNWTSGVTYEQYF. The DNA for the CDR3 is TGTGCCAGCAGTCCCAACTGGACTAGCGGGGTTACCTACGAGCAGTACTTC.

The chain couples TRBV10-2 to TRBJ2-2, with a tentative D call TRBD1 (5 bases). Per the germline V gene, CDR1 is WSHSY and CDR2 is SAAADI. V was clipped by 4 bases and J by 7 bases, with 13 bases between them. The CDR3 contains 14 residues. The CDR3 is CASSVARVGGELFF. Here the CDR3 DNA reads TGCGCCAGCAGTGTTGCCAGGGTCGGCGGGGAGCTGTTTTTT.

In its sample, this clonotype was seen many times. This chain connects TRBV10-2 to TRBJ1-1; TRBD1 is a possible D gene (6 bases). CDR1 WSHSY and CDR2 SAAADI come from the germline V gene. This CDR3 is built from 13 residues. The V end was cut by 3 bases, the J end by 10 bases, with 15 bases between. The CDR3 loop is CASSDPTGGPAFF. CDR3 bases: TGCGCCAGCAGTGATCCTACCGGGGGCCCAGCTTTCTTT.

This clonotype was counted between two and nine times. V usage is TRBV27 and J usage is TRBJ2-7, with TRBD2 identical over 10 bases. The CDR3 covers 14 residues. CDR1 is MNHEY, CDR2 SMNVEV, per germline (reference sequence). The junction had 12 bases not matched to a gene; V was cut back by 10 bases and J by 6 bases. CDR3 residues: CATSVLAGVLEQYF. The DNA for the CDR3 is TGTGCCACCTCCGTCCTAGCGGGAGTGCTCGAGCAGTACTTC.

This clonotype was seen a handful of times. This chain uses TRBV5-6 with TRBJ1-1; the D gene is possibly TRBD1 (5 bases). Per the germline V gene, CDR1 is SGHDT and CDR2 is YYEEEE. The CDR3 covers 12 residues. V lost 3 bases, J lost 8 bases, and 11 bases lay in between. The CDR3 DNA is TGTGCCAGCAGCTCGGGGGTGGGGGAAGCTTTCTTT. This codes for CASSSGVGEAFF.

The rearrangement links TRBV6-5 to TRBJ2-7, with 7 bases fitting TRBD2. The CDR3 spans 13 residues. Looked up from germline, CDR1 is MNHEY and CDR2 is SVGAGI. The ends lost 2 bases at V and 7 bases at J; junction bases unmatched: 5. CDR3 amino acids: CASSYPGGAEQYF. CDR3 DNA: TGTGCCAGCAGTTACCCGGGAGGCGCGGAGCAGTACTTC.

This clonotype has a count of ten or more. The CDR3: CASSQDRRGPTEAFF. For the CDR3, the DNA is TGCGCCAGCAGCCAAGATCGGCGGGGGCCCACTGAAGCTTTCTTT. The V call is TRBV4-3, the J call TRBJ1-1, with a weak D call TRBD1 (6 bases). The germline gives CDR1 LGHNA, CDR2 YSLEER. Trimming stripped 0 bases from V and 4 bases from J, with 12 bases between. The CDR3 extends over 15 amino acids.

J is TRBJ2-1 and V is TRBV20-1; D is perhaps TRBD1 or TRBD2 (5 bases each). Deletions cut 2 bases from V and 8 bases from J, with 22 bases between. Germline V CDR1 and CDR2: DFQATT, SNEGSKA (reference sequence). The CDR3 loop spans 16 amino acids. The CDR3 reads CSARNPGANQRDEQFF. The CDR3 nucleotides read TGCAGTGCTAGAAATCCCGGGGCTAACCAACGGGATGAGCAGTTCTTC.

The J gene is TRBJ2-1, the V gene TRBV28; 12 nucleotides agree with TRBD2. The CDR3 contains 17 residues. Germline loops: CDR1 MDHEN, CDR2 SYDVKM. The ends lost 9 bases at V and 4 bases at J; junction bases unmatched: 13. CDR3 in amino acids: CARSRGTSGPPYNEQFF. The CDR3, as DNA: TGTGCCAGAAGCCGCGGGACTAGCGGGCCCCCATACAATGAGCAGTTCTTC. The full variable domain, completed using reference TRBV28 and TRBJ2-1, is DVKVTQSSRYLVKRTGEKVFLECVQDMDHENMFWYRQDPGLGLRLIYFSYDVKMKEKGDIPEGYSVSREKKERFSLILESASTNQTSMYLCARSRGTSGPPYNEQFFGPGTRLTVL.

This clonotype was detected only a few times. This CDR3 is CASSPDFEQYF. DNA for the CDR3: TGTGCCAGCAGCCCAGACTTTGAGCAGTACTTC. The chain couples TRBV7-9 to TRBJ2-7; no clear D. V was clipped by 5 bases and J by 7 bases, with 9 bases between them. The CDR3 is made up of 11 amino acids. Germline assignment: CDR1 SEHNR and CDR2 FQNEAQ (reference sequence).

The V and J genes are TRBV12-3 or TRBV12-4 and TRBJ2-4, with 13 nucleotides matching TRBD2. The J segment lost 2 bases and the V segment lost 7 bases, leaving 2 bases of the junction unmatched. The CDR3 covers 15 residues. The CDR3 here is CASKGLAGTKNIQYF. In DNA, the CDR3 is TGTGCCAGCAAGGGACTAGCGGGGACCAAAAACATTCAGTACTTC.

This clonotype showed up many times. The CDR3 region is CASSSINRRAVTDTQYF. The CDR3 nucleotides are TGTGCCAGCAGTTCAATCAACAGACGCGCCGTCACAGATACGCAGTATTTT. The rearrangement joins TRBV6-2 or TRBV6-3 to TRBJ2-3; D is undetermined. The CDR3 totals 17 residues. CDR1 MNHEY and CDR2 SVGEGT come from the germline V gene. Between the trimmed V and J ends, which lost 4 bases and 2 bases, there was a span of 19 bases.